Listed below are T cell receptor beta chains from one sample, sequenced in a study of glioma-infiltrating T cells after dendritic cell vaccination. Clones were read by immunoSEQ multiplex PCR, and TCRdb kept only the in-frame ones, dropping some. The table has approximately 90,000 clones, over 65% seen once. The material was blood, obtained before dendritic cell vaccination. These receptor sequences come from a human donor with glioblastoma. The CDR3 runs from the conserved cysteine through the conserved F or W. The order of the fields is CDR3 length, J gene, V gene, D gene, clone size, CDR3 DNA, CDR3 protein. D genes are given only for firm matches. The size entry is marked missing in some rows and otherwise reads once, few, many or a size class.

len: 14; j_gene: TRBJ1-5; v_gene: TRBV6-5; d_gene: TRBD1; abundance: .; CDR3nt: TGTGCCAGCAGTTCTACAGGGGGACTTCAGCCCCAGCATTTT; CDR3aa: CASSSTGGLQPQHF
len: 15; j_gene: TRBJ2-2; v_gene: TRBV5-6; d_gene: .; abundance: .; CDR3nt: TGTGCCAGCAGCCCTCTTGGGCTAGCCCACGGGGAGCTGTTTTTT; CDR3aa: CASSPLGLAHGELFF
len: 14; j_gene: TRBJ1-5; v_gene: TRBV6-1; d_gene: TRBD1; abundance: .; CDR3nt: TGTGCCAGCAGTGAAAGGCAGGGGGCTCAGCCCCAGCATTTT; CDR3aa: CASSERQGAQPQHF
len: 16; j_gene: TRBJ2-1; v_gene: TRBV5-4; d_gene: TRBD2; abundance: .; CDR3nt: TGTGCCAGCAGCTTGGGCGGGACTAGCGGGAACAATGAGCAGTTCTTC; CDR3aa: CASSLGGTSGNNEQFF
len: 16; j_gene: TRBJ2-7; v_gene: TRBV5-6; d_gene: .; abundance: .; CDR3nt: TGTGCCAGCAGCACCCCAGGAGGGCAGTTCCTAGACGAGCAGTACTTC; CDR3aa: CASSTPGGQFLDEQYF
len: 14; j_gene: TRBJ2-5; v_gene: TRBV5-6; d_gene: TRBD1; abundance: .; CDR3nt: TGTGCCAGCAGCTTGAATGGCAGGGGGGAGACCCAGTACTTC; CDR3aa: CASSLNGRGETQYF
len: 18; j_gene: TRBJ2-2; v_gene: TRBV7-7; d_gene: TRBD1; abundance: .; CDR3nt: TGTGCCAGCAGCCCAGACAGGGTTAGTCTGGCATTCTCCGGGGAGCTGTTTTTT; CDR3aa: CASSPDRVSLAFSGELFF
len: 16; j_gene: TRBJ1-2; v_gene: TRBV5-1; d_gene: TRBD1; abundance: .; CDR3nt: TGCGCCAGCAGCCTGAGGACAGGGGGGACCAACTATGGCTACACCTTC; CDR3aa: CASSLRTGGTNYGYTF
len: 16; j_gene: TRBJ1-3; v_gene: TRBV5-4; d_gene: .; abundance: once; CDR3nt: TGTGCCAGCAGCTTGGGGACAGCTCTCTCTGGAAACACCATATATTTT; CDR3aa: CASSLGTALSGNTIYF
len: 15; j_gene: TRBJ1-1; v_gene: TRBV4-2; d_gene: TRBD1; abundance: .; CDR3nt: TGTGCCAGCAGCCAAGAAGTGGGACAGGGAGCTGAAGCTTTCTTT; CDR3aa: CASSQEVGQGAEAFF
len: 17; j_gene: TRBJ2-7; v_gene: TRBV18; d_gene: TRBD2; abundance: once; CDR3nt: TGTGCCAGCTCACCCGGAGTGGGAGCGGGGGTAACCTACGAGCAGTACTTC; CDR3aa: CASSPGVGAGVTYEQYF
len: 13; j_gene: TRBJ1-2; v_gene: TRBV6-1; d_gene: TRBD1; abundance: .; CDR3nt: TGTGCCAGCAGGATGGACAGGTTCGATGGCTACACCTTC; CDR3aa: CASRMDRFDGYTF
len: 14; j_gene: TRBJ2-5; v_gene: TRBV5-1; d_gene: TRBD2; abundance: .; CDR3nt: TGCGCCAGCAGCTTCGGGACTAGCGCGGGGACCCAGTACTTC; CDR3aa: CASSFGTSAGTQYF
len: 14; j_gene: TRBJ2-5; v_gene: TRBV19; d_gene: .; abundance: .; CDR3nt: TGTGCCAGTAGTCCCCGACCTGGAGGGGAGACCCAGTACTTC; CDR3aa: CASSPRPGGETQYF
len: 12; j_gene: TRBJ1-2; v_gene: TRBV19; d_gene: .; abundance: .; CDR3nt: TGTGCCAGTAGTATCGCAGGGAATGGCTACACCTTC; CDR3aa: CASSIAGNGYTF
len: 14; j_gene: TRBJ2-1; v_gene: TRBV6-6; d_gene: .; abundance: .; CDR3nt: TGTGCCAGCAGCCCCGGCGGGATGGACAATGAGCAGTTCTTC; CDR3aa: CASSPGGMDNEQFF
len: 14; j_gene: TRBJ2-4; v_gene: TRBV5-1; d_gene: .; abundance: .; CDR3nt: TGCGCCAGCAGCCTCGGGGATGTCAAAAACATTCAGTACTTC; CDR3aa: CASSLGDVKNIQYF
len: 13; j_gene: TRBJ2-7; v_gene: TRBV5-1; d_gene: TRBD1; abundance: once; CDR3nt: TGCGCCAGCAGCTTGCCAGGGGGATCCGAGCAGTACTTC; CDR3aa: CASSLPGGSEQYF
len: 13; j_gene: TRBJ1-2; v_gene: TRBV19; d_gene: .; abundance: .; CDR3nt: TGTGCCAGTATTGCAGGGCCTAACTATGGCTACACCTTC; CDR3aa: CASIAGPNYGYTF
len: 16; j_gene: TRBJ1-2; v_gene: TRBV5-8; d_gene: TRBD1; abundance: .; CDR3nt: TGTGCCAGCAGACGGAGGGGGACAGGTTCTGCCTATGGCTACACCTTC; CDR3aa: CASRRRGTGSAYGYTF
len: 14; j_gene: TRBJ2-3; v_gene: TRBV7-9; d_gene: .; abundance: .; CDR3nt: TGTGCCAGCTGGAGGGGGCTACCCACAGATACGCAGTATTTT; CDR3aa: CASWRGLPTDTQYF
len: 15; j_gene: TRBJ2-3; v_gene: TRBV5-8; d_gene: .; abundance: once; CDR3nt: TGTGCCAGCGGTTCCTACGACAGGACCGCAGATACGCAGTATTTT; CDR3aa: CASGSYDRTADTQYF
len: 13; j_gene: TRBJ2-2; v_gene: TRBV29-1; d_gene: .; abundance: .; CDR3nt: TGCAGCGTTGGGAGGGGATGGACCGGGGAGCTGTTTTTT; CDR3aa: CSVGRGWTGELFF
len: 12; j_gene: TRBJ1-5; v_gene: TRBV27; d_gene: .; abundance: .; CDR3nt: TGTGCCAGCAGGACTGGGTATCAGCCCCAGCATTTT; CDR3aa: CASRTGYQPQHF
len: 15; j_gene: TRBJ2-1; v_gene: TRBV5-1; d_gene: .; abundance: .; CDR3nt: TGCGCCAGCAGCTTGGAGCCACCCCCTTACAATGAGCAGTTCTTC; CDR3aa: CASSLEPPPYNEQFF
len: 11; j_gene: TRBJ2-5; v_gene: TRBV7-9; d_gene: .; abundance: .; CDR3nt: TGTGCCAGCAGCTTATATGAGACCCAGTACTTC; CDR3aa: CASSLYETQYF
len: 15; j_gene: TRBJ2-7; v_gene: TRBV7-2; d_gene: TRBD1; abundance: .; CDR3nt: TGTGCCAGCAGCTTCGGGACAGGGGGTTGGGACGAGCAGTACTTC; CDR3aa: CASSFGTGGWDEQYF
len: 14; j_gene: TRBJ2-7; v_gene: TRBV5-4; d_gene: .; abundance: .; CDR3nt: TGTGCCAGCAGCGACCCGGGGGGCAACAACGAGCAGTACTTC; CDR3aa: CASSDPGGNNEQYF
len: 15; j_gene: TRBJ2-3; v_gene: TRBV5-1; d_gene: TRBD2; abundance: .; CDR3nt: TGCGCCAGCAGCTTTGGAGGGACTAGTACAGATACGCAGTATTTT; CDR3aa: CASSFGGTSTDTQYF
len: 14; j_gene: TRBJ1-1; v_gene: TRBV7-2; d_gene: .; abundance: .; CDR3nt: TGTGCCAGCAGCCCGTGGGGGGTATACACTGAAGCTTTCTTT; CDR3aa: CASSPWGVYTEAFF
len: 11; j_gene: TRBJ1-1; v_gene: TRBV4-1; d_gene: TRBD1; abundance: .; CDR3nt: TGCGCCAGCAGCCAGGCAGGGGGAGCTTTCTTT; CDR3aa: CASSQAGGAFF
len: 14; j_gene: TRBJ1-1; v_gene: TRBV7-6; d_gene: .; abundance: .; CDR3nt: TGTGCCAGCAGCTTTACAGACATGAACACTGAAGCTTTCTTT; CDR3aa: CASSFTDMNTEAFF
len: 17; j_gene: TRBJ2-1; v_gene: TRBV9; d_gene: TRBD2; abundance: .; CDR3nt: TGTGCCAGCAGCGTAGTTGGTAGCGGGAGTCACCGGGGTGAGCAGTTCTTC; CDR3aa: CASSVVGSGSHRGEQFF
len: 12; j_gene: TRBJ1-5; v_gene: TRBV7-9; d_gene: .; abundance: .; CDR3nt: TGTGCCAGCAGCCTCGCGGGCCAGCCCCAGCATTTT; CDR3aa: CASSLAGQPQHF
len: 12; j_gene: TRBJ1-1; v_gene: TRBV6-1; d_gene: .; abundance: .; CDR3nt: TGTGCCAGCAACAGGGTCGACACTGAAGCTTTCTTT; CDR3aa: CASNRVDTEAFF
len: 14; j_gene: TRBJ1-2; v_gene: TRBV6-5; d_gene: TRBD1; abundance: few; CDR3nt: TGTGCCAGCAGGTCTACAGGGGTACACTATGGCTACACCTTC; CDR3aa: CASRSTGVHYGYTF
len: 16; j_gene: TRBJ1-4; v_gene: TRBV4-2; d_gene: TRBD1; abundance: .; CDR3nt: TGTGCCAGCAGCCAAAGGGGGACAGGGGATCCTCGAAAACTGTTTTTT; CDR3aa: CASSQRGTGDPRKLFF
len: 13; j_gene: TRBJ2-5; v_gene: TRBV7-6; d_gene: TRBD2; abundance: .; CDR3nt: TGTGCCAGCAGCTCTCCGGGGGGGGAGACCCAGTACTTC; CDR3aa: CASSSPGGETQYF
len: 14; j_gene: TRBJ1-4; v_gene: TRBV5-4; d_gene: .; abundance: .; CDR3nt: TGTGCCAGCAGCTTGGACAGTTCTAATGAAAAACTGTTTTTT; CDR3aa: CASSLDSSNEKLFF
len: 14; j_gene: TRBJ2-5; v_gene: TRBV5-6; d_gene: .; abundance: .; CDR3nt: TGTGCCAGCAGCAGGACGGAGGCACAAGAGACCCAGTACTTC; CDR3aa: CASSRTEAQETQYF
len: 14; j_gene: TRBJ1-1; v_gene: TRBV5-1; d_gene: TRBD1; abundance: .; CDR3nt: TGCGCCAGCAGCTTGACCAGGGGGCGCGAGGACGCTTTCTTT; CDR3aa: CASSLTRGREDAFF
len: 14; j_gene: TRBJ2-7; v_gene: TRBV5-1; d_gene: .; abundance: .; CDR3nt: TGCGCCAGCAGCTTACAGGGGGGGTCCTACGAGCAGTACTTC; CDR3aa: CASSLQGGSYEQYF
len: 14; j_gene: TRBJ1-1; v_gene: TRBV18; d_gene: .; abundance: .; CDR3nt: TGTGCCAGCTCTCAACATAACATGAACACTGAAGCTTTCTTT; CDR3aa: CASSQHNMNTEAFF
len: 16; j_gene: TRBJ1-3; v_gene: TRBV9; d_gene: .; abundance: .; CDR3nt: TGTGCCAGCAGCGAGGGAACTACAGGGTCGGAAAACACCATATATTTT; CDR3aa: CASSEGTTGSENTIYF
len: 16; j_gene: TRBJ2-5; v_gene: TRBV5-4; d_gene: TRBD1; abundance: .; CDR3nt: TGTGCCAGCAGCATGGGACAGGGAAGAGGAGGAGAGACCCAGTACTTC; CDR3aa: CASSMGQGRGGETQYF
len: 11; j_gene: TRBJ2-7; v_gene: TRBV5-6; d_gene: .; abundance: .; CDR3nt: TGTGCCAGCGGCTCGGGGTACGAGCAGTACTTC; CDR3aa: CASGSGYEQYF
len: 16; j_gene: TRBJ2-3; v_gene: TRBV5-1; d_gene: TRBD1; abundance: .; CDR3nt: TGCGCCAGCAGCACGGGGACAGGGGTCCGCACAGATACGCAGTATTTT; CDR3aa: CASSTGTGVRTDTQYF
len: 11; j_gene: TRBJ2-7; v_gene: TRBV25-1; d_gene: .; abundance: .; CDR3nt: TGTGCCAGCACCCAAGCCTACGAGCAGTACTTC; CDR3aa: CASTQAYEQYF
len: 15; j_gene: TRBJ1-1; v_gene: TRBV6-1; d_gene: TRBD1; abundance: .; CDR3nt: TGTGCCAGCAGTGAATACAGGGGGGCGTACACTGAAGCTTTCTTT; CDR3aa: CASSEYRGAYTEAFF
len: 16; j_gene: TRBJ1-1; v_gene: TRBV19; d_gene: TRBD1; abundance: .; CDR3nt: TGTGCCAGTAGTATTAGAACAGGGGGTCGGAGCACTGAAGCTTTCTTT; CDR3aa: CASSIRTGGRSTEAFF